Listed below are T cell receptor beta chains from one sample, sequenced in a study of PD-L1 blockade in urothelial cancer. Data came from immunoSEQ multiplex PCR; TCRdb stores just in-frame clones and leaves some out. The sample lists about 30,000 clones, roughly nine tenths seen once, with approximately 8.1% in the top ten. The sample in question was PBMCs, obtained around atezolizumab (anti-PD-L1) treatment. The receptors were sampled from an elderly man with urothelial cancer. CDR3s include the opening cysteine and the closing phenylalanine or tryptophan. The order of the fields is clone size, V gene, J gene, CDR3 protein. The size field is filled for only some rows; it gives once, few, many or a size class.

size: .
V: TRBV10-3
J: TRBJ2-3
CDR3: CAISDRLAGFTDTQYF

size: .
V: TRBV15
J: TRBJ2-7
CDR3: CATSRGGSSYEQYF

size: .
V: TRBV6-1
J: TRBJ2-3
CDR3: CAIFVQGAADTQYF

size: .
V: TRBV5-1
J: TRBJ2-7
CDR3: CASSQRQGYEQYF

size: .
V: TRBV7-9
J: TRBJ2-7
CDR3: CASSVSGEKRPYF

size: .
V: TRBV21-1
J: TRBJ2-7
CDR3: CAKGQRGYEQYF

size: .
V: TRBV5-4
J: TRBJ2-7
CDR3: CASSATGEAPYEQYF

size: few
V: TRBV5-1
J: TRBJ2-5
CDR3: CASSQAGETQYF

size: .
V: TRBV13
J: TRBJ2-5
CDR3: CASSLAGALGETQYF

size: .
V: TRBV5-1
J: TRBJ2-6
CDR3: CASRIGEVTGANVLTF

size: once
V: TRBV4-1
J: TRBJ1-3
CDR3: CASSQVGTATNTIYF

size: once
V: TRBV6-1
J: TRBJ2-1
CDR3: CASRRDGSYNEQFF

size: .
V: TRBV18
J: TRBJ2-7
CDR3: CASSPGQQYEQYF

size: .
V: TRBV28
J: TRBJ2-1
CDR3: CASRGTSGIHEQFF

size: .
V: TRBV6-5
J: TRBJ2-7
CDR3: CASSYSQGPYEQYF

size: .
V: TRBV7-2
J: TRBJ2-1
CDR3: CASSPWTSGRALTYNEQFF

size: .
V: TRBV9
J: TRBJ2-1
CDR3: CASSVGQGSHNEQFF

size: .
V: TRBV10-2
J: TRBJ2-1
CDR3: CASRAGLAGGNSNEQFF

size: .
V: TRBV2
J: TRBJ2-1
CDR3: CASILPGQVRDEQFF

size: .
V: TRBV9
J: TRBJ2-5
CDR3: CASSPQEGLTETQYF

size: .
V: TRBV27
J: TRBJ2-7
CDR3: CASSTTPDRGQYEQYF

size: .
V: TRBV10-3
J: TRBJ2-7
CDR3: CAITPGGQGAYEQYF

size: .
V: TRBV10-3
J: TRBJ2-2
CDR3: CAISESGRARPGELFF